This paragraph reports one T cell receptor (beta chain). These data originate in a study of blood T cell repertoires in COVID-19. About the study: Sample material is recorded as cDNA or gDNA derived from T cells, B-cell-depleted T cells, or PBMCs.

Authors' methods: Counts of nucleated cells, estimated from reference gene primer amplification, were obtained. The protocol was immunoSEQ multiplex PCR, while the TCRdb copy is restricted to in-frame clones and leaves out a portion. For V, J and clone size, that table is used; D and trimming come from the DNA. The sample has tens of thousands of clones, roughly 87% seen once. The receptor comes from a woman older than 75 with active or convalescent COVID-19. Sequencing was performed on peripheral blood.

This CDR3 reads CASSHQPPPGTTNTEAFF. DNA of the CDR3: TGCGCCAGCAGCCACCAACCCCCTCCCGGGACTACTAACACTGAAGCTTTCTTT. The chain uses TRBV4-3 and TRBJ1-1, with a possible D match to TRBD1 (5 bases). Germline V gives CDR1 LGHNA, CDR2 YSLEER. The CDR3 is 18 residues long. Between the trimmed V and J ends, which lost 3 bases and 2 bases, there was a span of 22 bases.